This T cell receptor beta chain comes out of a study of blood T cell repertoires in COVID-19. The data were produced by immunoSEQ multiplex PCR, yet TCRdb's version contains in-frame clones alone and is incomplete. The table lists 150,000 or so clones, 75% to 90% of them singletons. This CDR3 is 12 amino acids long. Trimming shortened V by 5 bases and J by 8 bases, and 12 bases separated the two germline ends. Germline V lookup: CDR1 SNHLY, CDR2 FYNNEI. Everyone who took part was about 18 to 90 years old, and they came from about two dozen US areas. Self-reported history from a screening survey and questionnaire set each donor's cohort. Exposed enrollees had met someone with a PCR-confirmed or clinician-diagnosed COVID-19 case at some point within the 2 weeks before study entry.

The genes are TRBV2 and TRBJ1-2; D uncertain. Source material: PBMCs or T cells enriched from blood (not recorded which). The receptor's source is a woman aged 40-49 years who had been exposed to COVID-19. CDR3 sequence: CASSIAGRGYTF. As DNA, the CDR3 is TGTGCCAGCAGTATTGCGGGGAGAGGCTACACCTTC.